This T cell receptor (beta chain) was recovered during a study of tumor and adjacent non-tumor tissue in lung cancer. Across the study: The patients, roughly 10 men and about 5 women, were roughly 30 to 76 with stage I to III disease. Findings of the study overall: Top 100 clones took a larger repertoire share in normal lung.

In its sample, this clonotype was seen many times. Its antigen remains unidentified. TCRbeta libraries were built with three rounds of nested PCR, modified from ARM-PCR. TCRdb re-derived calls from the multiplex PCR reads in MiXCR, one entry per CDR3 protein. The table shows about 93,000 distinct CDR3 sequences, with approximately 65% occurring only once. No cell sorting was done before RNA was extracted from the tissue. This CDR3 region has 17 residues. Germline V gene lookup returns CDR1 DFQATT and CDR2 SNEGSKA (reference sequence). V dropped 0 bases and J dropped 1; count of bases not matched to a gene: 12.

Sequencing used lung tumor tissue. The receptor's source is a man between 60 and 70 years old with non-small cell lung cancer. The chain carries TRBV20-1 and TRBJ2-7; 7 bases align to TRBD2. The CDR3 bases are TGCAGTGCTAGAGACCGACCAGGACTAGTCAATTCCTACGAGCAGTACTTC. The encoded protein is CSARDRPGLVNSYEQYF.